This T cell receptor (beta chain) stems from a study of Graves' ophthalmopathy and Graves' hyperthyroidism. Study-wide results and caveats: The authors also found most expanded thyroid clonotypes above 0.001 frequency in blood.

Transcripts of RNA were the source for amplifying TCR beta CDR3 regions. The library came from an HTBI-primed first-round RT-PCR and a second-round multiplex PCR. TCRdb itself ran the multiplex PCR reads through MiXCR, one entry per CDR3 protein. The table records 400,000 to 500,000 distinct CDR3 sequences, around 21% of them present only once. Many counts were recorded for this clonotype. What it binds is not known. Germline V gives CDR1 SGHVS, CDR2 FQNEAQ. Trimming took off 5 bases at V and 9 bases at J, with 22 bases between the two ends. The CDR3 length is 15 residues. The V call is TRBV7-8, the J call TRBJ2-5; no reliable D call. This receptor was obtained from a woman between 18 and 30 years old with stable Graves' hyperthyroidism. Material: peripheral blood. As DNA, the CDR3 is TGTGCCAGCAGCCACTATCAAGGGCCCAAATATCCCCAGTACTTC. The encoded protein is CASSHYQGPKYPQYF.